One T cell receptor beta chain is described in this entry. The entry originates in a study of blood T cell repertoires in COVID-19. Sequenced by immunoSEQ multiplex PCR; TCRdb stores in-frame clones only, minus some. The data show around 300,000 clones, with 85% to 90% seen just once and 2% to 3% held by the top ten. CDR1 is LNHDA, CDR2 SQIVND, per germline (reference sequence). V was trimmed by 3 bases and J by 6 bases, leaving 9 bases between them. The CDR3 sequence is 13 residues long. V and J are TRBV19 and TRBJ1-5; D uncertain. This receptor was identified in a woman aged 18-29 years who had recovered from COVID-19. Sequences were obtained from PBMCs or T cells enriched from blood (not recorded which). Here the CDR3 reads CASSIGRGQPQHF. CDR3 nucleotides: TGTGCCAGTAGTATTGGCAGAGGTCAGCCCCAGCATTTT.